This T cell receptor beta chain was profiled in a study of T-cell reconstitution after alpha-beta-depleted transplantation in children. This clonotype was seen a handful of times. Construction of the TCRbeta library involved unique molecular identifiers. Each CDR3 protein gets one entry after TCRdb re-called the PCR reads with MiXCR. In the table there are under 350,000 distinct CDR3 sequences, more than 9% of which are singletons. This clonotype was sampled from a human donor who donated a stem cell graft to a child with SCID. The specimen was PBMCs from the stem cell graft donor, collected from the stem cell graft.

The CDR3 here is CASSETQGFGQETQYF. CDR3 nucleotide sequence: TGCGCCAGCAGTGAAACTCAGGGGTTCGGACAAGAGACCCAGTACTTC. V is TRBV10-1 and J is TRBJ2-5, with D perhaps TRBD1 (6 bases). V was cut by 3 bases and J by 2 bases, with 16 bases left in between. CDR1 is WNHNN and CDR2 is SYGVQD in the germline V gene (reference sequence). The CDR3 contains 16 residues.